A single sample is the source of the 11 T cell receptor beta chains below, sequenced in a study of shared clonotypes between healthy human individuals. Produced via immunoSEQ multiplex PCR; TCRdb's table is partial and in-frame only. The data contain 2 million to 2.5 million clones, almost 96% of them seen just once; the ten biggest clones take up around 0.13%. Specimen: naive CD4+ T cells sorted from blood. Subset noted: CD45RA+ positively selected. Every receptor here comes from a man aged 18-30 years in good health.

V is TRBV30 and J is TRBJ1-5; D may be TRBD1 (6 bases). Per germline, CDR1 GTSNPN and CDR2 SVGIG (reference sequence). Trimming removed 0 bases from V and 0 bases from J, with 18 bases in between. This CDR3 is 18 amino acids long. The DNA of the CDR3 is TGTGCCTGGAGTGTAAATTCGTCAGGGGCGAATAGCAATCAGCCCCAGCATTTT. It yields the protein CAWSVNSSGANSNQPQHF. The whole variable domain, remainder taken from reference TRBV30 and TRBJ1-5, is SQTIHQWPATLVQPVGSPLSLECTVEGTSNPNLYWYRQAAGRGLQLLFYSVGIGQISSEVPQNLSASRPQDRQFILSSKKLLLSDSGFYLCAWSVNSSGANSNQPQHFGDGTRLSIL.

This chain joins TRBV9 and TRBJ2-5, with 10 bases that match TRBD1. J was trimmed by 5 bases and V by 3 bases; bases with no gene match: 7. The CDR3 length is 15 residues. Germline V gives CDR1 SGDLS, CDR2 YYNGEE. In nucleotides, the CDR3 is TGTGCCAGCAGCGGGTGGACAGGGGGACAGGAGACCCAGTACTTC. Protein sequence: CASSGWTGGQETQYF.

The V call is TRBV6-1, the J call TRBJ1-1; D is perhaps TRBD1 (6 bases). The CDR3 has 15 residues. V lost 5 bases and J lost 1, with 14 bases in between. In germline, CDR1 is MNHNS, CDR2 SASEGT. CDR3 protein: CASSTEGHGNTEAFF. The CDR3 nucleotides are TGTGCCAGCAGTACCGAGGGACACGGGAACACTGAAGCTTTCTTT.

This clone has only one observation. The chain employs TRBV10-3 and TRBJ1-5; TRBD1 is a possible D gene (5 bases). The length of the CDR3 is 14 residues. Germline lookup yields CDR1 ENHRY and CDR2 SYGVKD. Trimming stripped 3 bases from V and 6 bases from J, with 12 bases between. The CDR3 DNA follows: TGTGCCATCAGTGACCAGCTCGGGGCTCAGCCCCAGCATTTT. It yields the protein CAISDQLGAQPQHF.

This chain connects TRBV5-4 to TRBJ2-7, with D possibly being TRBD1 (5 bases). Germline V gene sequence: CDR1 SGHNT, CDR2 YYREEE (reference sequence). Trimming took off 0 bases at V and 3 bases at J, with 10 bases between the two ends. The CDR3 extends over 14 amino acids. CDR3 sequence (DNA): TGTGCCAGCAGCTTGGCAGGACAACTCTACGAGCAGTACTTC. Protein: CASSLAGQLYEQYF.

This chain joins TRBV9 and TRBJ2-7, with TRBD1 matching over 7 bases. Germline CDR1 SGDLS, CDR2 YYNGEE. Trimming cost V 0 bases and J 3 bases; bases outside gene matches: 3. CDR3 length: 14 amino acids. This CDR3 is CASSVGTGHYEQYF. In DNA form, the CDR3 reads TGTGCCAGCAGCGTAGGGACAGGCCACTACGAGCAGTACTTC.

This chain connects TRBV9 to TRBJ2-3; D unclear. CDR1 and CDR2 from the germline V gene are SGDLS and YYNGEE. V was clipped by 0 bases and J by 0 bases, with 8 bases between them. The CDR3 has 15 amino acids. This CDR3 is CASSVDVGSTDTQYF. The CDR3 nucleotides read TGTGCCAGCAGCGTAGATGTGGGGAGCACAGATACGCAGTATTTT.

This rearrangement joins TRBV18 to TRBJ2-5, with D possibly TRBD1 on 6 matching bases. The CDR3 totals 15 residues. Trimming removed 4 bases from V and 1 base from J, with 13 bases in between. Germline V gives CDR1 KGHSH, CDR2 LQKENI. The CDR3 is CASSQTGMGQETQYF. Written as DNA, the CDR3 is TGTGCCAGCTCACAAACAGGGATGGGCCAAGAGACCCAGTACTTC. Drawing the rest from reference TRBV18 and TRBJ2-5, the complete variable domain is NAGVMQNPRHLVRRRGQEARLRCSPMKGHSHVYWYRQLPEEGLKFMVYLQKENIIDESGMPKERFSAEFPKEGPSILRIQQVVRGDSAAYFCASSQTGMGQETQYFGPGTRLLVL.

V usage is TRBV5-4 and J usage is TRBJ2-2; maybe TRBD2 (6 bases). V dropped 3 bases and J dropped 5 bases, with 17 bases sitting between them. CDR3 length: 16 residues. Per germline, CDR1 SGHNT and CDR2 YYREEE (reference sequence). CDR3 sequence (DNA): TGTGCCAGCAGCTCTCCCGTTGCGGGGAGGACCGGGGAGCTGTTTTTT. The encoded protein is CASSSPVAGRTGELFF.

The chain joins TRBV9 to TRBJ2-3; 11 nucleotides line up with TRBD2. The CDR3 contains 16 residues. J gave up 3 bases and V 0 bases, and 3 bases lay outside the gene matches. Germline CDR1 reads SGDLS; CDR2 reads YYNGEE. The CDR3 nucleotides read TGTGCCAGCAGCGTAGAGGCTAGCGGGAGGACAGATACGCAGTATTTT. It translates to CASSVEASGRTDTQYF. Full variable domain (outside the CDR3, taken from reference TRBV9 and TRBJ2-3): DSGVTQTPKHLITATGQRVTLRCSPRSGDLSVYWYQQSLDQGLQFLIQYYNGEERAKGNILERFSAQQFPDLHSELNLSSLELGDSALYFCASSVEASGRTDTQYFGPGTRLTVL.

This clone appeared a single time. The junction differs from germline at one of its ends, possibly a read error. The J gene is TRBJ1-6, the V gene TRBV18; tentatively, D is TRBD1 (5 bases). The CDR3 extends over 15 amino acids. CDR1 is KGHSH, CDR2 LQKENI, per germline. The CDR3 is CASSPPAGANSPLHF. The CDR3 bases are TGTGCCAGCTCGCCACCGGCCGGGGCTAATTCACCCCTCCACTTT.